These 29 T cell receptor beta chains share one sample of origin, sequenced in a study of cytomegalovirus exposure and HLA in healthy donors. The PCR ran on 60 Vbeta and 13 Jbeta primers. The assay was immunoSEQ multiplex PCR, and TCRdb's table has in-frame clones only and misses some. The table shows 120,000 to 150,000 clones, with almost 85% occurring only once. The sample consisted of PBMCs. All receptors come from a young man in good health and CMV-seropositive.

CDR3 bases: TGCGCCAGCAGCCCGGACAGTAGCACAGATACGCAGTATTTT. The encoded protein is CASSPDSSTDTQYF. The genes are TRBV5-1 and TRBJ2-3, with D maybe TRBD1 (6 bases). The CDR3 loop spans 14 amino acids. The ends were cut back, 4 bases at V and 0 bases at J, with 9 bases in the middle. In germline, CDR1 is SGHRS, CDR2 YFSETQ.

Regarding this clone: The junction and the germline gene differ at one end; a read error may be behind it. The same CDR3 can be traced to other DNA sequences in this sample. This chain links TRBV18 with TRBJ1-2; TRBD1 is a possible D gene (6 bases). The V gene's germline CDR1 is KGHSH and CDR2 LQKENI. The CDR3 is 14 amino acids. CDR3 residues: CASSPAQGYNGYTF. The CDR3 bases are TGTGCTAGCTCACCCGCACAGGGATACAATGGCTACACCTTC.

The V gene is TRBV28, the J gene TRBJ1-5; the match to TRBD1 covers 10 bases. Looked up from germline, CDR1 is MDHEN and CDR2 is SYDVKM. The V gene end was trimmed by 6 bases and the J gene end by 4 bases; junction bases not matched to a gene: 6. The CDR3 loop spans 15 amino acids. The CDR3 nucleotides are TGTGCCAGCAGCCGGACAGGGGGAGGTAATCAGCCCCAGCATTTT. Residues: CASSRTGGGNQPQHF.

The chain joins TRBV25-1 to TRBJ2-3, with D perhaps matching TRBD2 (6 bases). CDR1 and CDR2 from the germline V gene are MGHDK and SYGVNS. Trimming took off 7 bases at V and 2 bases at J, with 13 bases between the two ends. The CDR3 is 14 amino acids. The CDR3 bases are TGTGCCAGCACGTCTAGCGATTTCACAGATACGCAGTATTTT. This gives the protein CASTSSDFTDTQYF. The full variable domain, completed using reference TRBV25-1 and TRBJ2-3, is EADIYQTPRYLVIGTGKKITLECSQTMGHDKMYWYQQDPGMELHLIHYSYGVNSTEKGDLSSESTVSRIRTEHFPLTLESARPSHTSQYLCASTSSDFTDTQYFGPGTRLTVL.

This clone was recorded a few times. The chain uses TRBV30 and TRBJ2-7; a weak D match, TRBD2 (6 bases). This CDR3 has 12 amino acids. CDR1 is GTSNPN and CDR2 is SVGIG in the germline V gene (reference sequence). The ends were cut back, 3 bases at V and 2 bases at J, with 8 bases in the middle. CDR3 sequence: CAWRGGAYEQYF. CDR3 DNA: TGTGCCTGGAGAGGAGGGGCCTACGAGCAGTACTTC. Variable domain in full (rest from reference TRBV30 and TRBJ2-7): SQTIHQWPATLVQPVGSPLSLECTVEGTSNPNLYWYRQAAGRGLQLLFYSVGIGQISSEVPQNLSASRPQDRQFILSSKKLLLSDSGFYLCAWRGGAYEQYFGPGTRLTVT.

This clone was detected once. The rearrangement uses TRBV6-6 and TRBJ1-6, with D perhaps TRBD1 (5 bases). CDR3 size: 15 residues. With 2 bases removed from V and 7 bases from J, the gap between germline ends came to 12 bases. In germline, CDR1 is MNHNY, CDR2 SVGAGI (reference sequence). The CDR3 region is CASSYPGLENSPLHF. The CDR3 bases are TGTGCCAGCAGTTACCCGGGACTAGAAAATTCACCCCTCCACTTT.

The rearrangement links TRBV11-3 to TRBJ2-3, with D tentatively TRBD2 (5 bases). CDR1 is SGHNT, CDR2 YENEEA, per germline. The ends were cut back, 1 base at V and 4 bases at J, with 6 bases in the middle. The CDR3 extends over 13 amino acids. DNA of the CDR3: TGTGCCAGCAGCTTAGGGGAGTCAGATACGCAGTATTTT. Its protein is CASSLGESDTQYF.

This clone came up a few times. The CDR3 is CASSDRRVSNYGYTF. The CDR3 region has the DNA TGTGCCAGCAGTGACCGACGGGTCTCTAACTATGGCTACACCTTC. V and J are TRBV2 and TRBJ1-2; D is ambiguous. This CDR3 contains 15 residues. Trimming pared 3 bases from V and 0 bases from J, leaving 11 bases between. Germline V gives CDR1 SNHLY, CDR2 FYNNEI.

This clone came up once. The chain combines TRBV10-3 with TRBJ2-7, with 13 bases that match TRBD2. CDR3 length: 15 amino acids. After removal of 5 bases from V and 4 bases from J, the junction contained 5 bases not matched to a gene. The germline V gene encodes CDR1 ENHRY and CDR2 SYGVKD. This CDR3 reads CAISPRTSGGYEQYF. As DNA, the CDR3 is TGTGCCATCAGTCCCCGGACTAGCGGGGGATACGAGCAGTACTTC.

The chain uses TRBV2 and TRBJ2-5; a weak D match, TRBD2 (5 bases). Per germline, CDR1 SNHLY and CDR2 FYNNEI. The CDR3 has 12 residues. Trimming took off 7 bases at V and 0 bases at J, with 6 bases between the two ends. In DNA, the CDR3 is TGTGCCAGCATGGACTACCAAGAGACCCAGTACTTC. Translation: CASMDYQETQYF.

The gene calls are TRBV2 and TRBJ1-1; 7 bases map to TRBD1. Germline loops: CDR1 SNHLY, CDR2 FYNNEI. Losses at the gene ends were 6 bases for V and 1 base for J; bases not matched to a gene: 11. There are 16 residues in the CDR3. CDR3 nucleotide sequence: TGTGCCAGCAGCGGAGACAGGGTAATGGGGAACACTGAAGCTTTCTTT. It is translated as CASSGDRVMGNTEAFF.

A word on this clone: Other nucleotide sequences in the sample specify the same CDR3. The V and J genes are TRBV6-1 and TRBJ2-4, with 11 bases aligning to TRBD1. CDR1 is MNHNS and CDR2 is SASEGT in the germline V gene. This CDR3 spans 19 amino acids. Trimming cost V 4 bases and J 1 base; bases outside gene matches: 12. The DNA of the CDR3 is TGTGCCAGCAGTGCCGGGACAGGGGGATCTCTTGAGGCCAAAAACATTCAGTACTTC. Translated, it gives CASSAGTGGSLEAKNIQYF.

The chain combines TRBV7-8 with TRBJ2-2, with 7 bases fitting TRBD1. Losses at the gene ends were 2 bases for V and 3 bases for J; bases not matched to a gene: 3. The germline CDR1 and CDR2 sequences are SGHVS and FQNEAQ. The CDR3 sequence is 15 residues long. The CDR3, as DNA: TGTGCCAGCAGCTTACCCGGGACAGACACCGGGGAGCTGTTTTTT. It translates to CASSLPGTDTGELFF.

The V call is TRBV5-6, the J call TRBJ2-3, with 10 bases matching TRBD2. Germline CDR1 SGHDT, CDR2 YYEEEE. The CDR3 contains 17 residues. The V and J ends lost 3 bases and 3 bases, in that order; junction bases with no gene match: 10. The CDR3 DNA reads as TGTGCCAGCAGCTCTTCTCCGGGACTAGCGATGACAGATACGCAGTATTTT. Protein: CASSSSPGLAMTDTQYF.

V gene TRBV7-9 combines with J gene TRBJ1-6; D perhaps matches TRBD1 (6 bases). Trimming removed 2 bases at V and 8 bases at J, with 13 bases between. The CDR3 extends over 15 amino acids. The germline V gene has CDR1 SEHNR and CDR2 FQNEAQ (reference sequence). The CDR3, as DNA: TGTGCCAGCAGCTTACAGGGGTTTTCTGATTCACCCCTCCACTTT. Its translation is CASSLQGFSDSPLHF.

The chain has TRBV5-3 and TRBJ2-3; tentative D call: TRBD1 (5 bases). TRBV5-3 is an open reading frame whose function is uncertain. With 0 bases removed from V and 4 bases from J, the gap between germline ends came to 12 bases. The CDR3 length is 15 residues. The DNA for the CDR3 is TGTGCCAGAAGCTTGGACAGGCCCCCCCCAGATACGCAGTATTTT. Amino acids: CARSLDRPPPDTQYF.

The chain uses TRBV7-9 and TRBJ1-1; D not certain. V shed 5 bases and J shed 2 bases, with 9 bases lying between them. The CDR3 has 13 amino acids. Germline assignment: CDR1 SEHNR and CDR2 FQNEAQ (reference sequence). The CDR3 sequence: CASSRVYNTEAFF. Written as DNA, the CDR3 is TGTGCCAGCAGCCGAGTCTATAACACTGAAGCTTTCTTT.

The chain joins TRBV7-9 to TRBJ1-4; D gene uncertain. Germline lookup yields CDR1 SEHNR and CDR2 FQNEAQ (reference sequence). V gave up 2 bases and J gave up 3 bases, with 13 bases separating them. The CDR3 loop spans 16 amino acids. The CDR3 spells CASSLYTGVANEKLFF. The CDR3 DNA follows: TGTGCCAGCAGCTTATATACCGGGGTGGCTAATGAAAAACTGTTTTTT.

The V and J genes are TRBV5-1 and TRBJ1-1; tentatively, D is TRBD1 (5 bases). The germline V gene has CDR1 SGHRS and CDR2 YFSETQ. Trimming left V 1 base short and J 0 bases short, with 10 bases between. CDR3 size: 15 residues. The chain's CDR3 is CASSLLDRVNTEAFF. DNA for the CDR3: TGCGCCAGCAGCTTGTTAGACAGAGTGAACACTGAAGCTTTCTTT.

This chain connects TRBV9 to TRBJ1-4, with D perhaps TRBD1 (5 bases). The germline CDR1 and CDR2 sequences are SGDLS and YYNGEE. V lost 0 bases and J lost 6, with 12 bases in between. The CDR3 is 15 amino acids. CDR3 loop: CASSVGQPVDEKLFF. For the CDR3, the DNA is TGTGCCAGCAGCGTAGGACAGCCGGTGGATGAAAAACTGTTTTTT.

This chain connects TRBV6-5 to TRBJ2-1; D possibly corresponds to TRBD2 (6 bases). Deletions cut 6 bases from V and 9 bases from J, with 12 bases between. The CDR3 has 12 amino acids. Germline V gene lookup returns CDR1 MNHEY and CDR2 SVGAGI. CDR3 protein: CASRSTSREQFF. The CDR3 DNA sequence: TGTGCCAGCAGGTCGACTAGTCGTGAGCAGTTCTTC.

This sequence joins TRBV6-5 and TRBJ2-7; 7 positions match TRBD1. Looked up from germline, CDR1 is MNHEY and CDR2 is SVGAGI. The CDR3 contains 15 residues. V lost 4 bases, J lost 4 bases, and 10 bases stayed unmatched. The DNA of the CDR3 is TGTGCCAGCAGTTCAACCGGGACAGCACTATACGAGCAGTACTTC. Translated: CASSSTGTALYEQYF.

This clone showed up just a few times. The chain joins TRBV7-2 to TRBJ1-2; 7 bases align to TRBD1. This CDR3 contains 14 residues. Germline CDR1 reads SGHTA; CDR2 reads FQGNSA. V dropped 5 bases and J dropped 2; count of bases not matched to a gene: 5. CDR3 nucleotide sequence: TGTGCCAGCAGCGCCTCGGGACAGAACTATGGCTACACCTTC. The encoded protein is CASSASGQNYGYTF.

V gene TRBV28 combines with J gene TRBJ2-7; TRBD2 might be the D (6 bases). Germline V gene lookup returns CDR1 MDHEN and CDR2 SYDVKM. CDR3 size: 12 residues. V dropped 8 bases and J dropped 0 bases, with 8 bases sitting between them. CDR3 coding DNA: TGTGCCAGCGGGGACTTCTCCTACGAGCAGTACTTC. Its translation is CASGDFSYEQYF.

This sequence joins TRBV10-3 and TRBJ2-5; 10 bases match TRBD1. The J call may be incorrect, as the DNA end agrees better with TRBJ2-7. The length of the CDR3 is 14 residues. Germline V gives CDR1 ENHRY, CDR2 SYGVKD. The CDR3 sequence is CAISEGTGAYEQYF. CDR3 coding DNA: TGTGCCATCAGTGAAGGGACAGGGGCCTACGAGCAGTACTTC.

The chain joins TRBV9 to TRBJ2-7, with 11 bases matching TRBD2. The CDR3 is made up of 16 amino acids. J gave up 4 bases and V 3 bases, and 9 bases lay outside the gene matches. Germline V gene sequence: CDR1 SGDLS, CDR2 YYNGEE. The CDR3, as DNA: TGTGCCAGCAGCGCATCTACTAGCGGGAGAAGGTACGAGCAGTACTTC. This gives the protein CASSASTSGRRYEQYF.

The chain has TRBV5-6 and TRBJ1-3; D gene ambiguous. V lost 4 bases and J 0 bases, leaving 8 bases between the germline ends. CDR3 size: 14 residues. Germline CDR1 is SGHDT and CDR2 is YYEEEE. CDR3 nucleotides: TGTGCCAGCAGCCCCACGGGCTCTGGAAACACCATATATTTT. It encodes CASSPTGSGNTIYF.

The chain uses TRBV5-1 and TRBJ2-5; perhaps TRBD1 as D (7 bases). Germline CDR1 and CDR2: SGHRS and YFSETQ. The V end was cut by 3 bases, the J end by 2 bases, with 17 bases between. The CDR3 has 16 residues. DNA for the CDR3: TGCGCCAGCAGCTCGAGACAGGGAGGTAGGCAAGAGACCCAGTACTTC. It specifies CASSSRQGGRQETQYF.

This clone was detected a few times. The genes are TRBV28 and TRBJ1-1; D is perhaps TRBD1 (5 bases). This CDR3 spans 13 amino acids. The germline V gene has CDR1 MDHEN and CDR2 SYDVKM. V shed 6 bases and J shed 2 bases, with 10 bases lying between them. The CDR3 coding sequence is TGTGCCAGCAGAGGAGGGGCTAACACTGAAGCTTTCTTT. Its translation is CASRGGANTEAFF.